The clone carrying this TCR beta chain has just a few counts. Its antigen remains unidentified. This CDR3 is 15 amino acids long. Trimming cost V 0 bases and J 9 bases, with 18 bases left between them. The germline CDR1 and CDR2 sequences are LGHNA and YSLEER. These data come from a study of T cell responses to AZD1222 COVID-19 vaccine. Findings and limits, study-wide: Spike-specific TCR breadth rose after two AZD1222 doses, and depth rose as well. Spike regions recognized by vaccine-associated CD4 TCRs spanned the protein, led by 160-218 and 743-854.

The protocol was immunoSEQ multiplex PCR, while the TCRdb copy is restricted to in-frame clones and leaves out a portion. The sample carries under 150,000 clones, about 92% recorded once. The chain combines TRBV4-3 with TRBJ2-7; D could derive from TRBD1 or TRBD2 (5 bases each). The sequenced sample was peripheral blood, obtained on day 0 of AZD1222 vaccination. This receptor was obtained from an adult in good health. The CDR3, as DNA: TGCGCCAGCAGCCAAGAAAGGGCCCCGGGGCACGCGCAGTACTTC. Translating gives CASSQERAPGHAQYF.